This T cell receptor (beta chain) appears in the sequencing data of a study of post-analysis software for immune sequencing data. Study-wide background: Patients with relapsing-remitting, secondary progressive and progressive-relapsing multiple sclerosis courses were all represented.

This clonotype was found a few times. Its target is not known. The ends lost 6 bases at V and 13 bases at J; junction bases unmatched: 18. This CDR3 is 16 amino acids long. Looked up from germline, CDR1 is MNHEY and CDR2 is SMNVEV (reference sequence). Libraries were made from TCR beta cDNA, and they carried unique molecular identifiers. TCRdb reprocessed the PCR reads via MiXCR and lists one record per CDR3 protein. The table includes roughly 800,000 distinct CDR3 sequences, 25% to 30% detected once. Notes on the study in general: There was significantly lower normalized Chao1 diversity in multiple sclerosis patients than in controls. Strong co-clustering by F measure was evident for samples that had been prepared in the same batch. Patients carried roughly five TRBV segments more frequently than controls did, and TRBV5-6, TRBV5-1 and TRBV20-1 were among them.

The TCR originated in a girl aged 5-17 years with multiple sclerosis. The chain couples TRBV27 to TRBJ1-6; 7 positions match TRBD1. The sequenced material came from blood. This CDR3 is CASRFSTGLPLAPLHF. The CDR3 DNA follows: TGTGCCAGCAGATTTTCGACAGGGCTCCCTTTGGCGCCCCTCCACTTT.